Listed here is a single TCR beta chain. This receptor's antigen is unknown. No base quality values were provided; no much bigger clone lies one nucleotide off. Libraries were made using 5' RACE. Sequenced using an Illumina HiSeq 2000. A universal primer binding site was introduced by template switching, and a unique molecular identifier was present in the final cDNA, enabling accurate counting of TCR cDNA molecules. Specific primers in the conserved constant-segment region were used to synthesize first-strand cDNA for TCR alpha and beta chains. To control for contamination, every cDNA library carried two barcodes: a SMART-Mk sample barcode plus Illumina barcodes. Two successive PCR steps introduced TruSeq adapter sequences along with Illumina sample barcodes. Sequencing of the TCR alpha and beta cDNA libraries was done on the Illumina HiSeq platform using custom primers. On the study's bioinformatics: MiGEC was used to process raw reads and extract unique molecular identifiers, and MiXCR was used to find CDR3 positions. For each individual, recombination models were inferred using an EM algorithm with the repgenHMM and IGoR tools. Shared clonotype analysis was performed with the tcR package in R, normalizing sharing by the product of cloneset sizes. To study raw recombination free of thymic and clonal selection effects, out-of-frame nonproductive sequences were analyzed. Starting from the raw public reads, TCRdb applied fastp trimming at Q25, assembled clones with MiXCR and retained in-frame beta chains. Here each entry gathers all rows of one CDR3 protein and keeps the most common genes and DNA. TCRdb assigned the V and J calls; the authors' analysis was not used. The sample records about 480,000 distinct CDR3 sequences, approximately 15% of which are singletons. Of the sample, 0.4% to 0.55% falls within the top ten clones.

The CDR3 runs 17 residues from the cysteine to the phenylalanine. The read is trimmed to its CDR3 DNA, 51 bases read in frame from base 1. After removal of 0 bases from V and 8 bases from J, the junction retains 16 bases not matched to a gene. CDR1 and CDR2, looked up from the germline V gene (reference sequence), are DFQATT and SNEGSKA. This entry comes from a study of identical twins (dated by TCRdb to the mid-2010s). Background on the whole study: The study deep-sequenced TCR alpha and beta repertoires from monozygotic twins, unrelated adults of various ages and cord blood to test whether fetal clonotypes persist. To rule out contamination, replicate twin experiments were performed at different times with different library preparation protocols.

Only healthy Caucasian donors were included. Three pairs of female monozygotic twins, all aged roughly 18 to 30 years, made up the twin cohort. Positive isolation kits from Invitrogen were used to isolate CD4+ and CD8+ T cell populations. What the research found in general, with its limitations: Recombination models systematically underestimated out-of-frame TCR alpha sharing in monozygotic twins but agreed with sharing between unrelated individuals. Compared with coincidental sharing between unrelated individuals, out-of-frame TCR alpha sequences shared between twins showed an excess of sequences with low generation probability. Fewer insertions were carried by abundant cord blood beta clonotypes, a similar but weaker trend appeared in young adult naive repertoires, and no such trend appeared in memory repertoires. A weaker excess of twin sharing was found in beta out-of-frame sequences because the signal-to-noise ratio was lowered by fewer shared sequences. Conclusions relied on cross-sectional statistical analysis, since the same donors could not be followed over many years. Zero-insertion analyses could be partly confounded by invariant T cells such as MAIT and iNKT, although diverse VJ usage argued against such confounding for most clonotypes.

The data were also submitted as part of a second study, on yellow fever vaccine responses in identical twins. The second paper states: The T cell response to vaccination in identical twins was reported by the authors to appear partly convergent and partly personalized. In the study, vaccine-responding T cell clones were precisely tracked in identical twins.

The sequenced sample was CD4+ T cells sorted from blood. The TCR originated in a woman younger than 35 in good health. Recombination connected TRBV20-1 to TRBJ2-3; a stretch of 8 junction bases matches TRBD1. The nucleotide sequence reads as follows: TGCAGTGCTAGAGATTGGACAGGGATCCTCTCCTGGGGTACGCAGTATTTT. Translated, it gives CSARDWTGILSWGTQYF.